Each of the 18 T cell receptor beta chains below was sequenced from the same sample in a study of early T cells in non-severe SARS-CoV-2 infection. From the 5' RACE reads, TCRdb called clonotypes with MiXCR, one entry per CDR3 protein. The sample records 25,000 to 40,000 distinct CDR3 sequences, roughly 4.5% being singletons. The sequenced sample was whole blood. These receptors were taken from an adult who was a healthcare worker with PCR-confirmed SARS-CoV-2 infection or an uninfected control (not recorded which).

This clonotype was seen ten or more times. The V and J genes are TRBV7-2 and TRBJ1-2; D is ambiguous. This CDR3 comprises 14 residues. Trimming left V 5 bases short and J 4 bases short, with 14 bases between. Per the germline V gene, CDR1 is SGHTA and CDR2 is FQGNSA. CDR3 nucleotides: TGTGCCAGCAGCCTGAGTAGGGAATCCTATGGCTACACCTTC. This sequence encodes CASSLSRESYGYTF.

This clonotype was detected many times. CDR3 protein: CASSERGLGTDTQYF. The CDR3 DNA sequence: TGTGCCAGCAGTGAAAGGGGTCTTGGCACAGATACGCAGTATTTT. The rearrangement links TRBV2 to TRBJ2-3; the D gene is possibly TRBD1 (5 bases). The CDR3 has 15 amino acids. Germline CDR1 is SNHLY and CDR2 is FYNNEI. With 2 bases removed from V and 1 base from J, the gap between germline ends came to 10 bases.

This clonotype was detected many times. This rearrangement joins TRBV12-3 or TRBV12-4 to TRBJ2-5; 8 nucleotides line up with TRBD2. CDR3 length: 11 amino acids. The trim removed 8 bases at V and 5 bases at J, leaving 1 base unmatched. The CDR3 nucleotides read TGTGCCAGCCTAGCGGGCGAGACCCAGTACTTC. This sequence encodes CASLAGETQYF.

V gene TRBV20-1 combines with J gene TRBJ2-3; 8 bases are shared with TRBD2. The CDR3 length is 14 residues. The ends lost 5 bases at V and 0 bases at J; junction bases unmatched: 4. Germline V lookup: CDR1 DFQATT, CDR2 SNEGSKA (reference sequence). The CDR3 DNA is TGCAGTGCTTTGCGGGGGGCTAGCACAGATACGCAGTATTTT. Its protein is CSALRGASTDTQYF.

This clonotype was observed at least ten times. The genes are TRBV7-8 and TRBJ1-1, with no clear D. The V end lost 5 bases, the J end lost 1 base, and 11 bases lay between the germline ends. Germline V gene sequence: CDR1 SGHVS, CDR2 FQNEAQ. The CDR3 has 14 residues. The CDR3 loop is CASSLTTGNTEAFF. CDR3 bases: TGTGCCAGCAGCCTGACGACGGGGAACACTGAAGCTTTCTTT.

In its sample, this clonotype was seen many times. The genes are TRBV20-1 and TRBJ2-3; 9 nucleotides line up with TRBD1. The CDR3 runs to 12 residues. Germline V gives CDR1 DFQATT, CDR2 SNEGSKA (reference sequence). V was pared by 2 bases and J by 13 bases, with 7 bases of the junction left unmatched. The CDR3: CSARTGGAKEYF. DNA for the CDR3: TGCAGTGCTAGAACAGGGGGCGCGAAGGAGTATTTT.

This clonotype was recorded at least ten times. The V gene is TRBV6-1, the J gene TRBJ1-2; 7 nucleotides align to TRBD1. This CDR3 has 14 amino acids. The V gene's germline CDR1 is MNHNS and CDR2 SASEGT. With 5 bases clipped from V and 2 bases from J, the junction kept 5 bases outside the gene matches. The CDR3: CASSKDRTNYGYTF. CDR3 nucleotides: TGTGCCAGCAGTAAGGACAGGACCAACTATGGCTACACCTTC.

This clonotype has a count of ten or more. V gene TRBV5-1 combines with J gene TRBJ2-3, with D perhaps matching TRBD1 (6 bases). V was shortened by 5 bases and J by 4 bases, with 14 bases between the two germline ends. Germline V gene lookup returns CDR1 SGHRS and CDR2 YFSETQ. CDR3 length: 14 residues. The CDR3 coding sequence is TGCGCCAGCAGGACACAGGGAGTGGCAGATACGCAGTATTTT. It specifies CASRTQGVADTQYF.

CDR3: CASSIPGDYGYTF. Written as DNA, the CDR3 is TGTGCCAGTAGTATTCCCGGGGACTATGGCTACACCTTC. This chain connects TRBV19 to TRBJ1-2; D is ambiguous. Germline assignment: CDR1 LNHDA and CDR2 SQIVND (reference sequence). V was trimmed by 3 bases and J by 3 bases, leaving 8 bases between them. CDR3 length equals 13 residues.

Ten or more counts support this clonotype. DNA for the CDR3: TGTGCCAGCAGTGCCTACACTGAAGCTTTCTTT. Residues: CASSAYTEAFF. V and J are TRBV6-1 and TRBJ1-1, with D uncertain. Germline V CDR1 and CDR2: MNHNS, SASEGT. The ends were cut back, 4 bases at V and 3 bases at J, with 3 bases in the middle. The length of the CDR3 is 11 residues.

Ten or more counts support this clonotype. The rearrangement uses TRBV28 and TRBJ1-1; TRBD1 might be the D (6 bases). Germline CDR1 and CDR2: MDHEN and SYDVKM. V lost 6 bases, J lost 8 bases, and 10 bases lay in between. The length of the CDR3 is 11 residues. CDR3 bases: TGTGCCAGCAGAAGAACAGGGGAAGCTTTCTTT. Translated, it gives CASRRTGEAFF. The full variable domain, its missing parts supplied by reference TRBV28 and TRBJ1-1, is DVKVTQSSRYLVKRTGEKVFLECVQDMDHENMFWYRQDPGLGLRLIYFSYDVKMKEKGDIPEGYSVSREKKERFSLILESASTNQTSMYLCASRRTGEAFFGQGTRLTVV.

This clonotype has ten or more counts. V is TRBV12-3 or TRBV12-4 and J is TRBJ1-4, with D uncertain. This CDR3 is built from 11 residues. Trimming stripped 3 bases from V and 8 bases from J, with 4 bases between. The CDR3 region has the DNA TGTGCCAGCAGTTTGGGAGAAAAACTGTTTTTT. Its translation: CASSLGEKLFF.

The rearrangement links TRBV2 to TRBJ1-1; no clear D. V lost 4 bases and J 5 bases, leaving 8 bases between the germline ends. The germline gives CDR1 SNHLY, CDR2 FYNNEI. CDR3 size: 12 residues. The CDR3 sequence: CASSVLGTEAFF. The CDR3 region has the DNA TGTGCCAGCAGTGTTCTGGGAACTGAAGCTTTCTTT.

V usage is TRBV19 and J usage is TRBJ2-7; D is uncertain. Germline CDR1 and CDR2: LNHDA and SQIVND (reference sequence). V lost 5 bases, J lost 4 bases, and 12 bases lay in between. The CDR3 is made up of 13 amino acids. CDR3 nucleotides: TGTGCCAGTAGTCCTTCCTTAGTGTACGAGCAGTACTTC. Its translation is CASSPSLVYEQYF. Full variable domain (remainder filled in from reference TRBV19 and TRBJ2-7): DGGITQSPKYLFRKEGQNVTLSCEQNLNHDAMYWYRQDPGQGLRLIYYSQIVNDFQKGDIAEGYSVSREKKESFPLTVTSAQKNPTAFYLCASSPSLVYEQYFGPGTRLTVT.

This clonotype turned up a few times. V gene TRBV7-7 combines with J gene TRBJ2-1; possibly TRBD2 for D (6 bases). Germline CDR1 and CDR2: SSHAT and FNYEAQ (reference sequence). The CDR3 runs to 15 residues. V was trimmed by 5 bases and J by 3 bases, leaving 14 bases between them. The chain's CDR3 is CASSARLDIYNEQFF. The CDR3 bases are TGTGCCAGCAGCGCTCGACTAGACATCTACAATGAGCAGTTCTTC.

A few counts support this clonotype. V is TRBV2 and J is TRBJ2-1; D is ambiguous. V was trimmed by 4 bases and J by 5 bases, leaving 9 bases between them. Germline V gives CDR1 SNHLY, CDR2 FYNNEI. CDR3 length: 13 residues. CDR3: CASSVVRDNEQFF. In DNA, the CDR3 is TGTGCCAGCAGTGTGGTCAGAGACAATGAGCAGTTCTTC.

This clonotype appeared many times. V usage is TRBV6-5 and J usage is TRBJ2-1; D may be TRBD1 (6 bases). CDR3 length: 13 amino acids. Germline CDR1 is MNHEY and CDR2 is SVGAGI. With 5 bases removed from V and 5 bases from J, the gap between germline ends came to 10 bases. CDR3 sequence: CASSRGTNNEQFF. The CDR3 DNA reads TGTGCCAGCAGTCGAGGGACAAACAATGAGCAGTTCTTC.

Ten or more counts support this clonotype. This rearrangement joins TRBV20-1 to TRBJ2-7; TRBD2 agrees at 8 bases. Germline trimming cut 0 bases from V and 3 bases from J; bases unmatched to any gene: 7. This CDR3 contains 15 residues. Per the germline V gene, CDR1 is DFQATT and CDR2 is SNEGSKA (reference sequence). The DNA of the CDR3 is TGCAGTGCTAGAGATCGGGAGCGGGGGCTCTACGAGCAGTACTTC. Protein product: CSARDRERGLYEQYF.